The TCR beta chain under discussion was sequenced for a study of a mutant IDH1 vaccine in newly diagnosed glioma (dated by TCRdb to 2020 to 2023). Study-wide context: Patients were given eight vaccinations, in weeks 1, 3, 5, 7, 11, 15, 19 and 23, which matched visits V03 through V10. Vaccination began 4-6 weeks after radiotherapy alone, or alongside temozolomide cycles in the chemotherapy-containing groups. Of the roughly 34 treated patients, around 62% were male and approximately 38% were female, and a mean age of about 37 years was recorded. Prior to enrollment, patients had been given standard therapy consisting of radiotherapy alone, temozolomide alone, or radiochemotherapy with temozolomide, with the combination given to most patients. Peripheral blood samples were drawn at six visits, namely V03 (baseline), V05, V07, V10, V12 and V13. Longitudinal TCRB deep sequencing was performed for about 25 treated patients wherever samples were available for exploratory analyses. What the study reported, not specific to this receptor: According to the authors, sample limitations meant that analyses of patient blood samples could not be reproduced. Vaccine-induced immune responses across multiple MHC alleles were detected in approximately 94% of patients. Changes in the top peripheral T cell clonotypes picked up by TCRB sequencing did not appear to be linked to pseudoprogression. Selection of PBMC samples for TCRB deep sequencing was based on availability.

In the paper's terms, the time point label means: week 11, during vaccination. Each vaccine dose was 300 ug of a 20-mer mutant IDH1 peptide in Montanide, given subcutaneously with topical imiquimod. All donors had newly diagnosed IDH1-mutant astrocytomas of WHO grade 3 or 4 that showed loss of nuclear ATRX. The samples were drawn from NOA16, a multicentre, single-arm, open-label phase I trial in Germany that tested a mutant IDH1 peptide vaccine in humans for the first time. Genomic DNA for TCRB sequencing was extracted from EDTA blood using the DNeasy Blood and Tissue Kit. Trimming takes 0 bases from V and 7 bases from J, and the germline ends sit 12 bases apart. From the cysteine through the phenylalanine, the CDR3 covers 15 amino acids. The read is trimmed to its CDR3 DNA, 45 bases read in frame from base 1. CDR1 and CDR2, per the germline V gene, are SGHTA and FQGNSA. The receptor library was made with the immunoSEQ multiplex PCR assay. The hsTCRB Kit was used according to the manufacturer's protocol to amplify rearranged TCR beta chain sequences. An Illumina MiSeq was used to sequence the TCRB libraries. The paper's data handling went like this. The proprietary platform of the kit vendor was used for demultiplexing, trimming and gene mapping. TCRdb re-hosts the immuneACCESS table, in-frame sequences only. Its copies lack some clones; in the studies checked, an unresolved V gene accounts for under half of them, and the cause for the rest is not known. That table gives V, J and clone size, and the DNA gave D and trimming. The sample includes roughly 130,000 clones, with about four fifths observed a single time. The ten largest clones represent 5% to 7% of the sample.

About this clone itself: Its cognate antigen has yet to be identified. No base quality information exists; no much larger clone differs at one position.

The rearranged segments are TRBV7-2 and TRBJ2-2; TRBD1 is possibly the D segment (5 matching bases). The source was PBMCs, collected from a glioma patient whose treatment included an IDH1 peptide vaccine. This receptor was identified in a man aged 40-49 years with glioma. The CDR3 protein is CASSLAATQGGELFF. The nucleotide sequence is given as TGTGCCAGCAGCTTAGCCGCTACCCAGGGCGGGGAGCTGTTTTTT.